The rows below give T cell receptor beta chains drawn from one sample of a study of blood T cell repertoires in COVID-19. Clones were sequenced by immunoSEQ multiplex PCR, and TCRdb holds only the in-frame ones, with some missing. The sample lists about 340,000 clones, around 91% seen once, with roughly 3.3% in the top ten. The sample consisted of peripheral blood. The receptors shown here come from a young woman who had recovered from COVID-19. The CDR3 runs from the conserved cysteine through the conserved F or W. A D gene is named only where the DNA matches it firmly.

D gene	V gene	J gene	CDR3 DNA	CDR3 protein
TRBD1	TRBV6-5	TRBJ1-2	TGTGCCAGCAGCCCCGGGACAGGGTGGTCTTGGAGCTACACCTTC	CASSPGTGWSWSYTF
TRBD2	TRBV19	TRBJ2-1	TGTGCCAGTAGTACGACCGGGAGGAACAATGAGCAGTTCTTC	CASSTTGRNNEQFF
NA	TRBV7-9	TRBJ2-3	TGTGCCAGCCCACAATCGAACACAGATACGCAGTATTTT	CASPQSNTDTQYF
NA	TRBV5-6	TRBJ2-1	TGTGCCAGCAGCTATCCACCGGAGTCCTCCAATGAGCAGTTCTTC	CASSYPPESSNEQFF
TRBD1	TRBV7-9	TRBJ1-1	TGTGCCAGCAGCCTGGCCACAGGGGTTGTTGAAGCTTTCTTT	CASSLATGVVEAFF
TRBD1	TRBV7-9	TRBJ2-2	TGTGCCAGCAGTCCCTCCGCGGACAGGGCAAACACCGGGGAGCTGTTTTTT	CASSPSADRANTGELFF
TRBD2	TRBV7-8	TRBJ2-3	TGTGCCAGCAGCTTAGCTAGCGGGAGGGCCGGAGATACGCAGTATTTT	CASSLASGRAGDTQYF
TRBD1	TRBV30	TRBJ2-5	TGTGCCTGGAGAGGCCTACCGGGACAGGGGAACCAAGAGACCCAGTACTTC	CAWRGLPGQGNQETQYF
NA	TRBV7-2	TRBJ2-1	TGTGCCAGCAGCTACCCGACAGGGACTTACAATGAGCAGTTCTTC	CASSYPTGTYNEQFF
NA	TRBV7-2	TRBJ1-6	TGTGCCAGCAGCTTAGCAGGGGTTGGTTCACCCCTCCACTTT	CASSLAGVGSPLHF
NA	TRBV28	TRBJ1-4	TGTGCCAGCAGGATAGGGGGACAAACTAATGAAAAACTGTTTTTT	CASRIGGQTNEKLFF
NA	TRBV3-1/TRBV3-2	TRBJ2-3	TGTGCCAGCAGCCAAGATGCGGTAGCGGGCACAGATACGCAGTATTTT	CASSQDAVAGTDTQYF
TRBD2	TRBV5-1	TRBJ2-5	TGCGCCAGCAGCCCGTTAGCGGGAGTAGGAGAGACCCAGTACTTC	CASSPLAGVGETQYF
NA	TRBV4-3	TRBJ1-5	TGCGCCAGCAGCCAAGATATCCGGAATCAGCCCCAGCATTTT	CASSQDIRNQPQHF